What follows is one T cell receptor beta chain and its context. No antigen is known for it. Distinct nucleotide sequences in the sample also encode this CDR3. This record comes from a study of Ad26.COV2.S vaccination and SARS-CoV-2 variants. Turning to the study itself: Once, or twice with 56 days between doses, Ad26.COV2.S was given intramuscularly.

Treatment reported: roughly 18 received Ad26.COV2.S at low or high dose, single or two shots; 5 received placebo; per-sample allocation not given. Collection of the samples took place on day 63 after the first injection of vaccine or placebo. Trimming pared 6 bases from V and 10 bases from J, leaving 10 bases between. The CDR3 extends over 11 amino acids. Points from the study as a whole: The TCR breadth and depth analyses may have produced an underestimate of total T cell responses. Non-spike TCR breadth showed similarity between vaccine and placebo recipients.

The data were produced by immunoSEQ multiplex PCR, yet TCRdb's version contains in-frame clones alone and is incomplete. The sample yields more than 300,000 clones, approximately 86% seen once. The chain combines TRBV12-3 or TRBV12-4 with TRBJ2-1; unclear D gene. Specimen: peripheral blood, collected in a trial of Ad26.COV2.S vaccine versus placebo. The TCR originated in a person between 18 and 65 years old who received the Ad26.COV2.S COVID-19 vaccine or a placebo. Written as DNA, the CDR3 is TGTGCCAGCAGCCCGGCGAGGGAGCAGTTCTTC. Protein: CASSPAREQFF.